This T cell receptor (beta chain) was profiled in a study of sequential checkpoint blockade in melanoma. Looking at the study overall: Patients were randomized 1:1 to nivolumab-then-ipilimumab or ipilimumab-then-nivolumab first-line.

Described treatment: randomized to nivolumab then ipilimumab (arm A) or the reverse (arm B). Patients had received no earlier DNA-damaging chemotherapy. Sorted cells were live CD3+CD8+, lacking CD19 and CD56, from PBMCs. The CDR3 sequence is 15 residues long. Using immunoSEQ multiplex PCR, the repertoire was profiled, and TCRdb retains in-frame clones only, with some absent. Among about 20,000 clones listed, around 88% were seen once. This chain links TRBV21-1 with TRBJ2-7; the tabulated D call, TRBD1, remains unverified against the DNA. TRBV21-1 corresponds to a pseudogene. This clonotype was obtained from a human donor with melanoma. This specimen consisted of CD8+ T cells sorted from blood (inferred from file names), obtained from a patient given nivolumab and ipilimumab in sequence. The CDR3, as DNA: TGTGCCAGCAGCAAAGGTCCCCCAACAGGGGTTGGGCAGTACTTC. This sequence encodes CASSKGPPTGVGQYF.